This T cell receptor (beta chain) comes out of a study of T cells in women clearing cervical HPV infection. CDR1 is MNHEY and CDR2 is SVGEGT in the germline V gene. Between the trimmed V and J ends, which lost 7 bases and 0 bases, there was a span of 9 bases. This CDR3 contains 14 residues. Clones were read by immunoSEQ multiplex PCR, and TCRdb kept only the in-frame ones, dropping some. This listing includes roughly 25,000 clones. A word on this clone: The CDR3 goes on 3 residues after the read ends, and that part is filled in from the germline J gene.

The sequencing input was blood buffy coat. The gene calls are TRBV6-2 or TRBV6-3 and TRBJ2-2; D unresolved. This receptor was obtained from a woman aged 18-70 years with a cervical HPV16 infection that either progressed to CIN3+ or cleared (not recorded which). The covered CDR3 bases are TGTGCCAGCACCTTTCACACGAACACCGGGGAG. Its protein product is CASTFHTNTGE. The full CDR3 sequence reads CASTFHTNTGELFF.